This entry features one T cell receptor beta chain sequence. Its specificity is not known. This entry comes from a study of shared clonotypes between healthy human individuals. For the study at large: A donor's plate count was three for CD4 naive and three for CD4 memory; CD8 naive had two and CD8 memory one.

Several immunoSEQ 96-well plates shared each subset's DNA, each plate a replicate. The assay was immunoSEQ multiplex PCR, and TCRdb's table has in-frame clones only and misses some. The repertoire holds over 750,000 clones, with about 97% as singletons. Naivety among CD8 cells was defined by CD45RO negativity and positive CCR7 selection, thereby excluding terminally differentiated effector memory CD45RA+ cells. Findings and caveats of the study: With few donors, the genetic and exposure-history diversity represented was limited.

Trimming left V 4 bases short and J 2 bases short, with 23 bases between. This CDR3 has 17 amino acids. Per germline, CDR1 SQVTM and CDR2 ANQGSEA. The chain combines TRBV29-1 with TRBJ2-5; TRBD1 is a possible D gene (8 bases). Sequenced material: naive CD8+ T cells sorted from blood. This TCR came from a man younger than 45 in good health. This CDR3 reads CSVGLWVQGGSQETQYF. CDR3 sequence (DNA): TGCAGCGTTGGCCTTTGGGTACAGGGGGGGTCTCAAGAGACCCAGTACTTC. The variable domain in full, completed from reference TRBV29-1 and TRBJ2-5, reads SAVISQKPSRDICQRGTSLTIQCQVDSQVTMMFWYRQQPGQSLTLIATANQGSEATYESGFVIDKFPISRPNLTFSTLTVSNMSPEDSSIYLCSVGLWVQGGSQETQYFGPGTRLLVL.